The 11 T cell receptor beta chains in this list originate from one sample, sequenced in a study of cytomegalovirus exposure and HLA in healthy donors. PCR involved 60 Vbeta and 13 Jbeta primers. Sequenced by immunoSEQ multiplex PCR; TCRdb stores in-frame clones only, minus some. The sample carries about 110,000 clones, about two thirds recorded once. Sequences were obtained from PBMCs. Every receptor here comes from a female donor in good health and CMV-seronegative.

The CDR3 loop reads CASRSQGVIGNTIYF. The CDR3 nucleotides are TGTGCCAGCAGAAGCCAGGGGGTAATAGGAAACACCATATATTTT. The gene calls are TRBV28 and TRBJ1-3; 7 nucleotides match TRBD1. Germline lookup yields CDR1 MDHEN and CDR2 SYDVKM. The CDR3 is 15 residues long. V lost 6 bases and J lost 4; bases outside the gene matches: 9.

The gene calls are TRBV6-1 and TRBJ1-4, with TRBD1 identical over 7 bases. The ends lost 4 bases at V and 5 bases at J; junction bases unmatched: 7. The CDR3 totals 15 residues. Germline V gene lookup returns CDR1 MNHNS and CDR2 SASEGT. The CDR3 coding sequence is TGTGCCAGCAGTGGCAGGACAGGTCGAAATGAAAAACTGTTTTTT. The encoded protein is CASSGRTGRNEKLFF.

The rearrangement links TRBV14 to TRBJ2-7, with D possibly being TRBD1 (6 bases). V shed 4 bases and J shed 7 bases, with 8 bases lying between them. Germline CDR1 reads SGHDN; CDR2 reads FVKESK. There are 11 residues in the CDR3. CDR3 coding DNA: TGTGCCAGCAGCCTAGGGACAGAGCAGTACTTC. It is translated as CASSLGTEQYF.

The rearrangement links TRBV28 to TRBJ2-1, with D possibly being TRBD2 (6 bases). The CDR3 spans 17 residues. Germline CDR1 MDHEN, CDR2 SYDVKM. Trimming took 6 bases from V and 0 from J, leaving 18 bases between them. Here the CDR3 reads CASSSPIAEGSYNEQFF. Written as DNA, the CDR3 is TGTGCCAGCAGCTCCCCTATAGCGGAGGGCTCCTACAATGAGCAGTTCTTC. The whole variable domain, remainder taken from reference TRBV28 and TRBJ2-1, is DVKVTQSSRYLVKRTGEKVFLECVQDMDHENMFWYRQDPGLGLRLIYFSYDVKMKEKGDIPEGYSVSREKKERFSLILESASTNQTSMYLCASSSPIAEGSYNEQFFGPGTRLTVL.

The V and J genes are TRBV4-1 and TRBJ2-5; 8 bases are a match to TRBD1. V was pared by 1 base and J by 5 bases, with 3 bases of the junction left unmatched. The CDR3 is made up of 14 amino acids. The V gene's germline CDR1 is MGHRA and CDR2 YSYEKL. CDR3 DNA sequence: TGCGCCAGCAGCCAAGGATGGACAGGGGAGACCCAGTACTTC. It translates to CASSQGWTGETQYF.

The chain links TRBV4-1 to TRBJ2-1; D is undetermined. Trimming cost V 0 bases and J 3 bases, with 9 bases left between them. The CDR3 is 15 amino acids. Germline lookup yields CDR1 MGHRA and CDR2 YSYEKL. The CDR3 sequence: CASSQDEFGYNEQFF. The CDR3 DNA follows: TGCGCCAGCAGCCAAGATGAGTTCGGCTACAATGAGCAGTTCTTC.

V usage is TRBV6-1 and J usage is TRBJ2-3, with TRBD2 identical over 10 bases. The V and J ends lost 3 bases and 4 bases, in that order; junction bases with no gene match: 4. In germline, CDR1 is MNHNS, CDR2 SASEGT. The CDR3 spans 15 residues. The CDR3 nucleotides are TGTGCCAGCAGTGAGGGGCTAGCGGGAGCAGATACGCAGTATTTT. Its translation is CASSEGLAGADTQYF.

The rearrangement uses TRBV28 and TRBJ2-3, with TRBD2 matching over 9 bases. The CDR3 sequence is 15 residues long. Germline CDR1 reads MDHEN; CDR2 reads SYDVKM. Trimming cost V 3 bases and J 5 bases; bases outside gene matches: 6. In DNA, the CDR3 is TGTGCCAGCAGTTTGCGCGGGAGGGCCCTAGATACGCAGTATTTT. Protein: CASSLRGRALDTQYF.

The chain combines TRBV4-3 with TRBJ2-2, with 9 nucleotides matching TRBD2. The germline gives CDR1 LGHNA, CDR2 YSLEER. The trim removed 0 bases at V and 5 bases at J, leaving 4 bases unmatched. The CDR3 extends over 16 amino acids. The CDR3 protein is CASSQDGLAGTGELFF. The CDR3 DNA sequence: TGCGCCAGCAGCCAAGATGGGCTAGCGGGAACCGGGGAGCTGTTTTTT.

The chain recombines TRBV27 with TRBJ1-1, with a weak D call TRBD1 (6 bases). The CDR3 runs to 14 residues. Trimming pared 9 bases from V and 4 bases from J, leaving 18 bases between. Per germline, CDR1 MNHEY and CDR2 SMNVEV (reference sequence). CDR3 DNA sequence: TGTGCCAGTAGGGCAGGGGCGTCCTCCACTGAAGCTTTCTTT. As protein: CASRAGASSTEAFF.

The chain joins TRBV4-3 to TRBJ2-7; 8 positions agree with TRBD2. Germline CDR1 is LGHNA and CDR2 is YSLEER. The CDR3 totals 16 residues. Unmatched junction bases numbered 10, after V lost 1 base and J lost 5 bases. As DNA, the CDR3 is TGCGCCAGCAGCCAAGGCCGCGCGGGAGGAAGAGACGAGCAGTACTTC. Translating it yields CASSQGRAGGRDEQYF.